Following are 23 T cell receptor beta chains from one sample sequenced in a study of blood T cells in healthy people across ages. Next came a second PCR, run for about 6 to 11 cycles, which used a sample-barcoded 5' primer along with a J-beta primer mix. MiXCR, applied by TCRdb to the 5' RACE reads, yields one record per CDR3 protein. The sample records approximately 810,000 distinct CDR3 sequences, about 28% being singletons. The sequenced material came from blood. The receptor set was obtained from a woman over 75 in good health.

This chain connects TRBV3-1 to TRBJ2-3; 8 bases align to TRBD2. Trimming removed 1 base from V and 1 base from J; junction bases left unmatched: 4. The CDR3 is made up of 16 amino acids. CDR1 is LGHDT, CDR2 YNNKEL, per germline (reference sequence). This CDR3 reads CASSQGNSGGTDTQYF. The CDR3 coding sequence is TGTGCCAGCAGCCAAGGGAATAGCGGGGGCACAGATACGCAGTATTTT.

There are many counts of this clonotype. The chain carries TRBV11-2 and TRBJ2-7, with unresolved D. The CDR3 is 17 amino acids. Trimming removed 5 bases at V and 0 bases at J, with 20 bases between. Germline CDR1 SGHAT, CDR2 FQNNGV. The CDR3 DNA is TGTGCCAGCAGCCCTCCGGGTTTGGCCCAGAGCTCCTACGAGCAGTACTTC. This codes for CASSPPGLAQSSYEQYF.

The chain joins TRBV20-1 to TRBJ1-2; the match to TRBD1 covers 10 bases. The V gene's germline CDR1 is DFQATT and CDR2 SNEGSKA (reference sequence). The J segment lost 4 bases and the V segment lost 3 bases, leaving 5 bases of the junction unmatched. CDR3 length equals 14 residues. This CDR3 is CSASGDRGLYGYTF. DNA for the CDR3: TGCAGTGCTAGTGGGGACAGGGGCCTCTATGGCTACACCTTC.

V usage is TRBV15 and J usage is TRBJ1-1; the match to TRBD1 covers 8 bases. J was trimmed by 7 bases and V by 5 bases; bases with no gene match: 9. The CDR3 is made up of 14 amino acids. Germline CDR1 and CDR2: LNHNV and YYDKDF (reference sequence). The CDR3 loop is CATSVPGQAIEAFF. The CDR3, as DNA: TGTGCCACCAGCGTGCCGGGACAGGCTATTGAAGCTTTCTTT.

This clonotype was counted between two and nine times. V is TRBV18 and J is TRBJ2-6; D unresolved. Between the trimmed V and J ends, which lost 1 base and 1 base, there was a span of 8 bases. Germline assignment: CDR1 KGHSH and CDR2 LQKENI. This CDR3 comprises 16 residues. CDR3: CASSPRISSGANVLTF. In DNA form, the CDR3 reads TGTGCCAGCTCACCACGTATATCTTCTGGGGCCAACGTCCTGACTTTC.

This clonotype has a count of ten or more. The genes are TRBV20-1 and TRBJ1-4; 9 nucleotides match TRBD1. The J segment lost 6 bases and the V segment lost 4 bases, leaving 3 bases of the junction unmatched. From germline, CDR1 is DFQATT and CDR2 SNEGSKA (reference sequence). The length of the CDR3 is 13 residues. The CDR3 here is CSATDRGYEKLFF. The CDR3 coding sequence is TGCAGTGCTACAGACAGGGGGTATGAAAAACTGTTTTTT.

The rearrangement uses TRBV12-3 or TRBV12-4 and TRBJ1-4; D is undetermined. The CDR3 is made up of 12 amino acids. V was clipped by 6 bases and J by 10 bases, with 12 bases between them. CDR3 region: CASSPFSGKLFF. Written as DNA, the CDR3 is TGTGCCAGCAGCCCTTTTTCTGGAAAACTGTTTTTT.

Worth noting for this clonotype: The junction shows a germline mismatch at one end, possibly a read error. The chain joins TRBV27 to TRBJ2-1; no clear D gene. This CDR3 is 12 amino acids long. Germline assignment: CDR1 MNHEY and CDR2 SMNVEV (reference sequence). Written as DNA, the CDR3 is TGTGCTAGCAGCCCCGCCCAAGGTGGCCAGTTCTTC. This gives the protein CASSPAQGGQFF.

This clonotype has at least ten counts. This chain joins TRBV6-5 and TRBJ2-4; possibly TRBD2 for D (7 bases). V lost 0 bases and J 6 bases, leaving 12 bases between the germline ends. The germline V gene encodes CDR1 MNHEY and CDR2 SVGAGI. The CDR3 covers 15 residues. As DNA, the CDR3 is TGTGCCAGCAGTTACTCAAGAGGGGGGGGAAACATTCAGTACTTC. This codes for CASSYSRGGGNIQYF.

This clonotype was seen at least ten times. V and J are TRBV5-1 and TRBJ2-5; 7 nucleotides agree with TRBD1. The CDR3 is 14 amino acids. Trimming took 1 base from V and 3 from J; bases not matched to a gene: 3. Germline assignment: CDR1 SGHRS and CDR2 YFSETQ. The CDR3 DNA reads TGCGCCAGCAGCTTGCAACAGGGGAAAGAGACCCAGTACTTC. Its translation: CASSLQQGKETQYF.

The chain uses TRBV5-1 and TRBJ2-1; 8 positions agree with TRBD2. J was trimmed by 8 bases and V by 3 bases; bases with no gene match: 7. This CDR3 spans 14 amino acids. The germline V gene encodes CDR1 SGHRS and CDR2 YFSETQ. The CDR3 region has the DNA TGCGCCAGCAGCTGGGCCGCGGGGGGCCATGAGCAGTTCTTC. This translates into CASSWAAGGHEQFF. Drawing the rest from reference TRBV5-1 and TRBJ2-1, the complete variable domain is KAGVTQTPRYLIKTRGQQVTLSCSPISGHRSVSWYQQTPGQGLQFLFEYFSETQRNKGNFPGRFSGRQFSNSRSEMNVSTLELGDSALYLCASSWAAGGHEQFFGPGTRLTVL.

This chain links TRBV6-2 or TRBV6-3 with TRBJ2-3, with D maybe TRBD2 (5 bases). CDR3 length: 15 residues. V dropped 5 bases and J dropped 1 base, with 13 bases sitting between them. CDR1 MNHEY and CDR2 SVGEGT come from the germline V gene. Written as DNA, the CDR3 is TGTGCCAGCAGTCAACAGCGGCCTGGCACAGATACGCAGTATTTT. It codes for CASSQQRPGTDTQYF.

For this clonotype: A single base separates this from a much larger clone, so it may be a read error. V gene TRBV20-1 combines with J gene TRBJ2-5; no definite D call. The J call may be in error: the DNA end matches TRBJ2-1 better. The CDR3 spans 15 residues. Germline V CDR1 and CDR2: DFQATT, SNEGSKA (reference sequence). In DNA, the CDR3 is TGCAGTGCTAGCAAGGCAACCGCGATCCAAGAGACCCAGTTCTTC. It specifies CSASKATAIQETQFF.

This chain joins TRBV20-1 and TRBJ2-4; D is ambiguous. The CDR3 extends over 17 amino acids. V dropped 5 bases and J dropped 7 bases, with 27 bases sitting between them. Germline V lookup: CDR1 DFQATT, CDR2 SNEGSKA (reference sequence). As DNA, the CDR3 is TGCAGTGCTTTGGCACTTCGTGCCGAAAATTTACTTAACATTCAGTACTTC. Amino acids: CSALALRAENLLNIQYF.

This clonotype was counted between two and nine times. The chain is built from TRBV28 and TRBJ2-7; possibly TRBD1 or TRBD2 for D (6 bases each). Germline V gene lookup returns CDR1 MDHEN and CDR2 SYDVKM. Deletions cut 6 bases from V and 3 bases from J, with 12 bases between. The CDR3 loop spans 13 amino acids. For the CDR3, the DNA is TGTGCCAGCAGAGGAGGGGGAGTCTACGAGCAGTACTTC. Its translation: CASRGGGVYEQYF.

The rearrangement joins TRBV30 to TRBJ2-1, with D maybe TRBD2 (5 bases). In germline, CDR1 is GTSNPN, CDR2 SVGIG (reference sequence). V was trimmed by 1 base and J by 13 bases, leaving 20 bases between them. The CDR3 runs to 14 residues. CDR3 in amino acids: CAWSGKRRSETQFF. Here the CDR3 DNA reads TGTGCCTGGAGTGGGAAGCGGCGGTCAGAGACCCAGTTCTTC.

This clonotype was observed many times. The CDR3 region is CASRPSGGALNEQFF. In DNA, the CDR3 is TGTGCCAGCAGACCTAGCGGGGGGGCCTTGAATGAGCAGTTCTTC. The chain joins TRBV6-2 or TRBV6-3 to TRBJ2-1; 12 nucleotides align to TRBD2. This CDR3 is built from 15 residues. V shed 6 bases and J 7 bases; nucleotides not matched to a gene: 7. Germline CDR1 reads MNHEY; CDR2 reads SVGEGT.

On this clonotype: A read error may be the cause here, since a much bigger clone is one base away. The chain is built from TRBV20-1 and TRBJ1-2; 9 nucleotides line up with TRBD1. This CDR3 comprises 15 residues. Looked up from germline, CDR1 is DFQATT and CDR2 is SNEGSKA (reference sequence). The V and J ends lost 3 bases and 6 bases, in that order; junction bases with no gene match: 11. The CDR3 DNA reads as TGCAGTGCTAGCCGACTCGGGACAGGGAATGATGGCTACACCTTC. This sequence encodes CSASRLGTGNDGYTF.

This clonotype occurred many times. The gene calls are TRBV3-1 and TRBJ2-5, with TRBD1 identical over 9 bases. The length of the CDR3 is 15 residues. The germline gives CDR1 LGHDT, CDR2 YNNKEL (reference sequence). The V and J ends lost 4 bases and 2 bases, in that order; junction bases with no gene match: 5. The DNA of the CDR3 is TGTGCCAGCAGCCGCCAGACAGGGGGGCAAGAGACCCAGTACTTC. Protein sequence: CASSRQTGGQETQYF.

The chain has TRBV6-1 and TRBJ1-4; D gene unclear. The V end was cut by 3 bases, the J end by 0 bases, with 5 bases between. The CDR3 totals 14 residues. CDR1 is MNHNS and CDR2 is SASEGT in the germline V gene. The CDR3 spells CASSEASTNEKLFF. The CDR3 nucleotides read TGTGCCAGCAGTGAGGCTTCAACTAATGAAAAACTGTTTTTT.

The V and J genes are TRBV27 and TRBJ2-7; no clear D. CDR3 length: 18 amino acids. Germline V gene sequence: CDR1 MNHEY, CDR2 SMNVEV (reference sequence). Trimming took off 1 base at V and 7 bases at J, with 26 bases between the two ends. The CDR3 bases are TGTGCCAGCAGTTTATTGGCAGGCGTCACTACTCGAATGGGGGAGCAGTACTTC. It translates to CASSLLAGVTTRMGEQYF.

This clonotype was seen ten or more times. It may be a read error: a sequence one base away is much more abundant. V and J are TRBV7-2 and TRBJ2-5; 7 positions agree with TRBD2. The CDR3 is 13 residues long. From germline, CDR1 is SGHTA and CDR2 FQGNSA. The V segment lost 7 bases and the J segment 11 bases; nucleotides outside the gene matches: 13. The CDR3 loop reads CASTLSTTSKQYF. The DNA of the CDR3 is TGTGCCAGCACCCTATCAACGACTAGCAAGCAGTACTTC.

The table lists this clonotype with a few counts. The chain uses TRBV30 and TRBJ2-2; D perhaps matches TRBD1 (5 bases). This CDR3 is 15 amino acids long. Trimming took 3 bases from V and 1 from J, leaving 12 bases between them. Germline CDR1 reads GTSNPN; CDR2 reads SVGIG (reference sequence). In nucleotides, the CDR3 is TGTGCCTGGAGCAAGGGGCAGGGGAACACCGGGGAGCTGTTTTTT. Its translation is CAWSKGQGNTGELFF.